These T cell receptor beta chains were read from a single sample in a study of cytomegalovirus exposure and HLA in healthy donors. Data came from immunoSEQ multiplex PCR; TCRdb stores just in-frame clones and leaves some out. This sample has fewer than 200,000 clones, with about four fifths found just once. Source material: PBMCs. Receptor source: a man aged 25 to 40 in good health and CMV-seronegative. Each CDR3 is given with its conserved first and last residue. The D gene is left open where the match is weak. Some rows mark clone size as missing; the rest say once, few, many or name a class of expanded clone.

V gene,J gene,clone size,D gene,CDR3 DNA,CDR3 protein
TRBV9,TRBJ1-5,NA,NA,TGTGCCAGCAGCGGGGGCGTAGGGTACAGCAATCAGCCCCAGCATTTT,CASSGGVGYSNQPQHF
TRBV28,TRBJ2-2,NA,TRBD2,TGTGCCAGCAGGACTAGCTACGGCGGGGAGCTGTTTTTT,CASRTSYGGELFF
TRBV18,TRBJ1-5,NA,NA,TGTGCCAGCTCTTCGTATAGCAATCAGCCCCAGCATTTT,CASSSYSNQPQHF
TRBV5-1,TRBJ1-2,NA,NA,TGCGCCAGCAGCTTGGCCGACACCTCTAACTATGGCTACACCTTC,CASSLADTSNYGYTF
TRBV6-5,TRBJ2-1,NA,TRBD2,TGTGCCAGCAGCCGCCTAGCGGGGGCCCACAATGAGCAGTTCTTC,CASSRLAGAHNEQFF
TRBV11-3,TRBJ2-7,NA,TRBD2,TGTGCCAGCAGCCGGAAGCGGGAGGGCCAATACGAGCAGTACTTC,CASSRKREGQYEQYF
TRBV19,TRBJ2-7,NA,TRBD2,TGTGCCAGTAGTGAGACCGGGACTAGCGGGGGATTTACTAGAGAGCAGTACTTC,CASSETGTSGGFTREQYF
TRBV7-6,TRBJ1-2,NA,TRBD1,TGTGCCAGCAGCAACGACGCGGGACAGGCGAACTATGGCTACACCTTC,CASSNDAGQANYGYTF
TRBV19,TRBJ2-1,NA,NA,TGTGCCAGCAGCAGGGTAACTGGAACCTACAATGAGCAGTTCTTC,CASSRVTGTYNEQFF
TRBV11-1,TRBJ2-1,NA,TRBD2,TGTGCCAGCAGCTTAGGTTCTAGCGGATCCTTCTACAATGAGCAGTTCTTC,CASSLGSSGSFYNEQFF
TRBV7-9,TRBJ1-5,NA,NA,TGTGCCAGCAGCTCCAATAATGGGGGAGGCCAGCCCCAGCATTTT,CASSSNNGGGQPQHF
TRBV19,TRBJ2-3,NA,TRBD2,TGTGCCAGTAGTAGGACAGCTAGCGGGAGGGCAGATACGCAGTATTTT,CASSRTASGRADTQYF
TRBV7-9,TRBJ1-1,NA,NA,TGTTCCAGCAGCTTCCTGAGCACTGAAGCTTTCTTT,CSSSFLSTEAFF
TRBV29-1,TRBJ2-7,NA,TRBD1,TGCAGCGTTATGACAGGGGGAACCTACGAGCAGTACTTC,CSVMTGGTYEQYF
TRBV19,TRBJ1-1,NA,NA,TGTGCCAGTAGTATAGGCGACATTAACACTGAAGCTTTCTTT,CASSIGDINTEAFF
TRBV5-1,TRBJ2-1,NA,TRBD1,TGCGCCAGCAGCTTCCGGGACAGTCTCTGGGGCTCCTACAATGAGCAGTTCTTC,CASSFRDSLWGSYNEQFF
TRBV25-1,TRBJ1-2,NA,NA,TGTGCCAGCAGTGATTCCAGAGGGGGGGGCTTTTATGGCTACACCTTC,CASSDSRGGGFYGYTF
TRBV19,TRBJ1-5,NA,NA,TGTGCCAGTAGTGGCCGGAGTCAGCCCCAGCATTTT,CASSGRSQPQHF
TRBV5-1,TRBJ2-7,few,NA,TGCGCCAGCAGCGCTAGCTACGAGCAGTACTTC,CASSASYEQYF
TRBV2,TRBJ1-5,NA,TRBD1,TGTGCCAGACCCAGGGGGCAATACAACCGACATAGCAATCAGCCCCAGCATTTT,CARPRGQYNRHSNQPQHF
TRBV19,TRBJ2-7,NA,NA,TGTGCCAGTAGTATAGATCTGGAGACGGGACTGTACGAGCAGTACTTC,CASSIDLETGLYEQYF
TRBV5-6,TRBJ2-7,NA,TRBD1,TGTGCCAGCAGCTTAGCGGGACAGGGGGACTACGAGCAGTACTTC,CASSLAGQGDYEQYF
TRBV6-5,TRBJ1-2,NA,TRBD1,TGTGCCAGCAGGGGGACAGGGAACTATGGCTACACCTTC,CASRGTGNYGYTF
TRBV15,TRBJ1-1,NA,NA,TGTGCCACCAGCTACTTCTCGGGTACTGAAGCTTTCTTT,CATSYFSGTEAFF
TRBV5-1,TRBJ2-3,few,TRBD1,TGCGCCAGCAGCTTACAGGGGAGCACAGATACGCAGTATTTT,CASSLQGSTDTQYF
TRBV5-5,TRBJ2-7,NA,NA,TGTGCCAGCAGCTTGGGCAGGGGAGTTGACTACGAGCAGTACTTC,CASSLGRGVDYEQYF
TRBV7-2,TRBJ2-7,NA,NA,TGTGCCAGCAGCTTAGATCGGGGTTTTTCCTACGAGCAGTACTTC,CASSLDRGFSYEQYF
TRBV5-1,TRBJ2-3,once,NA,TGCGCCAGCAGCCGAGAGACTACTCTTAGCGGAGATACGCAGTATTTT,CASSRETTLSGDTQYF
TRBV18,TRBJ1-4,NA,NA,TGTGCCAGCTCACCATCCTCCGACACCAACCATGAAAAACTGTTTTTT,CASSPSSDTNHEKLFF
TRBV9,TRBJ2-3,NA,NA,TGTGCCAGCAGCGCAACTAGAGCGGGCGACACAGATACGCAGTATTTT,CASSATRAGDTDTQYF
TRBV10-3,TRBJ1-2,few,TRBD1,TGTGCCATCAGTGAGACGTTCGGGACAGCCAACTATGGCTACACCTTC,CAISETFGTANYGYTF
TRBV7-8,TRBJ2-1,NA,TRBD1,TGTGCCAGCAGCCACCGGGACAGGGGGCTTGGCGAGCAGTTCTTC,CASSHRDRGLGEQFF
TRBV28,TRBJ1-5,NA,TRBD1,TGTGCCAGCAGTTTTACCCGGACAGGGGGTGGCAATCAGCCCCAGCATTTT,CASSFTRTGGGNQPQHF
TRBV10-2,TRBJ1-1,few,TRBD1,TGCGCCAGCAGTGAGACAAGACAGGGTACTATGAACACTGAAGCTTTCTTT,CASSETRQGTMNTEAFF
TRBV4-3,TRBJ1-2,NA,NA,TGCGCCAGCAGCCAAGGGATCAGAGCGACTGACTATGGCTACACCTTC,CASSQGIRATDYGYTF
TRBV7-9,TRBJ1-3,NA,NA,TGTGCCAGCATCTCGAGGGATTCTGGAAACACCATATATTTT,CASISRDSGNTIYF
TRBV7-6,TRBJ2-5,NA,NA,TGTGCCAGCAGCCCGGGAGCGTTCGAGACCCAGTACTTC,CASSPGAFETQYF
TRBV10-3,TRBJ2-3,NA,TRBD2,TGTGCCATCAGTGATTTAGCGGGGGGGCTGAATACGCAGTATTTT,CAISDLAGGLNTQYF
TRBV6-5,TRBJ1-1,NA,TRBD1,TGTGCCAGCAGTTACCGGGACAGGGTGAACACTGAAGCTTTCTTT,CASSYRDRVNTEAFF
TRBV15,TRBJ2-2,NA,NA,TGTGCCACCAGCACCCTCGGGACACTGACTCCGAACACCGGGGAGCTGTTTTTT,CATSTLGTLTPNTGELFF
TRBV2,TRBJ2-6,NA,TRBD1,TGTGCCAGCCTCGTCCGGGACAGGGGGCTTGGGGCCAACGTCCTGACTTTC,CASLVRDRGLGANVLTF
TRBV30,TRBJ2-7,NA,TRBD1,TGTGCCTGCAAACAGGACAGGGAAGTGGGCGAGCAGTACTTC,CACKQDREVGEQYF
TRBV11-2,TRBJ2-5,NA,TRBD1,TGTGCCAGCAGCCCAGGCCCCGGGACAGGCCAAGAGACCCAGTACTTC,CASSPGPGTGQETQYF
TRBV19,TRBJ2-2,once,NA,TGTGCCAGTAGTATCTTAGTGGCCGGGGAGCTGTTTTTT,CASSILVAGELFF
TRBV10-3,TRBJ1-5,NA,TRBD1,TGTGCCACTAAAACAGGGGTTGGTCAGCCCCAGCATTTT,CATKTGVGQPQHF